A selection of T cell receptor beta chains follows, all from one sample in a study of blood T cell repertoires in COVID-19. This table comes from immunoSEQ multiplex PCR, and its TCRdb copy is limited to in-frame clones, with some not included. The data contain approximately 54,000 clones, 85% to 95% of them singletons. Input material: peripheral blood. The receptors here all came from a man aged 45-60 years with acute or convalescent COVID-19. CDR3s include the opening cysteine and the closing phenylalanine or tryptophan. The D gene is left open where the match is weak. Only some rows state a clone size, as once, few, many or a class for expanded clones.

TRBJ1-5	TRBV27	NA	NA	TGTGCCAGCAGTCCCACCTCGCCGGGGCAGCCCCAGCATTTT	CASSPTSPGQPQHF
TRBJ2-7	TRBV6-5	few	NA	TGTGCCAGCAGTCATAAGGGGCTCTCCTACGAGCAGTACTTC	CASSHKGLSYEQYF
TRBJ1-5	TRBV3-1/TRBV3-2	NA	NA	TGTGCCAGCAGCCAAGAGAGGCAGGGTCAGCCCCAGCATTTT	CASSQERQGQPQHF
TRBJ1-4	TRBV19	NA	TRBD1	TGTGCCAGTCGGGACAGGGGGAGGGCAACTAATGAAAAACTGTTTTTT	CASRDRGRATNEKLFF
TRBJ2-1	TRBV7-6	NA	TRBD2	TGTGCCAGCAGCCCTCGGACTAGCGGGAGAAAAGAGGATAGGGCGGATGAGCAGTTCTTC	CASSPRTSGRKEDRADEQFF
TRBJ2-1	TRBV18	NA	TRBD2	TGTGCCAGCTCACCGGCTAGCGGGAGCGGGAAGTTCTTC	CASSPASGSGKFF
TRBJ2-5	TRBV5-4	once	NA	TGTGCCAGCAGCTTGGACAGACAAGAGACCCAGTACTTC	CASSLDRQETQYF
TRBJ1-2	TRBV29-1	NA	TRBD1	TGCAGCGGAACAGGGGCCGATGATAACTATGGCTACACCTTC	CSGTGADDNYGYTF
TRBJ1-2	TRBV30	NA	TRBD1	TGTGCCTGGAGTGTGTTTGTAAGGACAGGGTCGATCGACTATGGCTACACCTTC	CAWSVFVRTGSIDYGYTF
TRBJ2-1	TRBV3-1/TRBV3-2	NA	NA	TGTGCCAGCAGCCCTAGGGACTTCTACAATGAGCAGTTCTTC	CASSPRDFYNEQFF
TRBJ2-1	TRBV7-8	NA	TRBD2	TGTGCCAGCAGCCCCGGGACTAGCGGGATTATCAATGAGCAGTTCTTC	CASSPGTSGIINEQFF
TRBJ2-3	TRBV15	NA	NA	TGTGCCACCAGCAGAGATCTCGGGGGAGTCTCTTCCATTAGCACAGATACGCAGTATTTT	CATSRDLGGVSSISTDTQYF
TRBJ2-2	TRBV19	NA	TRBD2	TGTGCCAGTAGTGGGTGGACTAGGACCGGGGAGCTGTTTTTT	CASSGWTRTGELFF
TRBJ1-5	TRBV27	NA	TRBD1	TGTGCCAGCAGCCCTACGACAGGGTTTAGCAATCAGCCCCAGCATTTT	CASSPTTGFSNQPQHF
TRBJ1-1	TRBV15	NA	NA	TGTGCCACCTCCGTCGTGGGAGTGAACACTGAAGCTTTCTTT	CATSVVGVNTEAFF
TRBJ1-2	TRBV7-8	NA	NA	TGTGCCAGCAGCAAAAGAGGTGTTAACTATGGCTACACCTTC	CASSKRGVNYGYTF
TRBJ2-1	TRBV6-1	NA	TRBD2	TGTGCCAGCAGTGACGCTCAACTAGCGGGAGGCCTTTACAATGAGCAGTTCTTC	CASSDAQLAGGLYNEQFF
TRBJ2-1	TRBV10-2	NA	TRBD2	TGCGCCAGCCGAGGGACTAGCGGGAGGGGAAGCGGTGAGCAGTTCTTC	CASRGTSGRGSGEQFF